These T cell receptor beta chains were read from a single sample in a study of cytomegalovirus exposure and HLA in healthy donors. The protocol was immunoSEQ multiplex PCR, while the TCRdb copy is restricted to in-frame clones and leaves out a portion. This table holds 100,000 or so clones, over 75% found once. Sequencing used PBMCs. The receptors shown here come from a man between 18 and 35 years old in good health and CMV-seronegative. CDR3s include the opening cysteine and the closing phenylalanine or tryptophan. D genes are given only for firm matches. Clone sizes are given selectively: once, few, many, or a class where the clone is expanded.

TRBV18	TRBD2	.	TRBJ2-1	CASSPRGRADEQFF	TGTGCCAGCTCACCCAGAGGGAGGGCCGATGAGCAGTTCTTC
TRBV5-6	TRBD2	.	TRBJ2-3	CASSLRTSGSTDTQYF	TGTGCCAGCAGCTTGAGGACTAGCGGTAGCACAGATACGCAGTATTTT
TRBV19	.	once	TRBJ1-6	CASSIGQVSPLHF	TGTGCCAGTAGTATAGGGCAGGTTTCACCCCTCCACTTT
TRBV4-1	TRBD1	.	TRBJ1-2	CASSQEGTAVFYGYTF	TGCGCCAGCAGCCAAGAGGGGACAGCCGTTTTCTATGGCTACACCTTC
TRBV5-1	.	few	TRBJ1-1	CASSRGWGEATEAFF	TGCGCCAGCAGCCGGGGTTGGGGGGAGGCCACTGAAGCTTTCTTT
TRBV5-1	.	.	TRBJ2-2	CASSFQYTGELFF	TGCGCCAGCAGCTTCCAGTACACCGGGGAGCTGTTTTTT
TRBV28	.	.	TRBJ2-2	CASSLPQPGTGELFF	TGTGCCAGCAGTTTGCCCCAGCCGGGCACCGGGGAGCTGTTTTTT
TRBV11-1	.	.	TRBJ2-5	CASSLNQGQGETQYF	TGTGCCAGCAGCTTAAACCAGGGTCAGGGAGAGACCCAGTACTTC
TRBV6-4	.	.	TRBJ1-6	CASTTGPNSPLHF	TGTGCCAGCACCACAGGGCCAAATTCACCCCTCCACTTT
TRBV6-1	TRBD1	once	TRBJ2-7	CASSGGTAQYYEQYF	TGTGCCAGCAGTGGGGGGACAGCACAGTACTACGAGCAGTACTTC
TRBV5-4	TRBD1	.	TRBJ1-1	CASRSGQDNTEAFF	TGTGCCAGCAGGAGCGGACAGGACAACACTGAAGCTTTCTTT
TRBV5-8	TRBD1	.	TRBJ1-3	CASSPGTAPGNTIYF	TGTGCCAGCAGCCCCGGGACAGCTCCTGGAAACACCATATATTTT
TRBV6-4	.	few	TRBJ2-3	CASSGQATDTQYF	TGTGCCAGCAGTGGACAGGCCACAGATACGCAGTATTTT
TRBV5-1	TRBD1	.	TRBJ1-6	CASRTGESSPLHF	TGCGCCAGCAGAACAGGGGAGAGTTCACCCCTCCACTTT
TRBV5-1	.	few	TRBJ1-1	CASGRRGSTDTEAFF	TGCGCCAGCGGCCGACGGGGGTCGACTGACACTGAAGCTTTCTTT
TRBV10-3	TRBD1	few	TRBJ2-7	CAISGPGQGNYEQYF	TGTGCCATCAGTGGGCCGGGACAGGGAAACTACGAGCAGTACTTC
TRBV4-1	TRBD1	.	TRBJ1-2	CASSQGTVANYGYTF	TGCGCCAGCAGCCAGGGGACAGTAGCTAACTATGGCTACACCTTC
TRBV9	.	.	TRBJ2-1	CASSVEQDEQFF	TGTGCCAGCAGCGTAGAACAGGATGAGCAGTTCTTC
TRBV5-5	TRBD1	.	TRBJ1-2	CASRHDRDRNGYTF	TGTGCCAGCAGGCACGACAGGGACCGAAACGGCTACACCTTC
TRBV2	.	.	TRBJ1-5	CASRATADNQPQHF	TGTGCCAGCAGGGCCACCGCCGACAATCAGCCCCAGCATTTT
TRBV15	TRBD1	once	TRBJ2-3	CATSRDHGTGADTQYF	TGTGCCACCAGCAGAGACCACGGGACAGGGGCGGACACGCAGTATTTT
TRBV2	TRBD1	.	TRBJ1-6	CASSPGQAVVSPLHF	TGTGCCAGCAGTCCTGGACAGGCTGTCGTTTCACCCCTCCACTTT
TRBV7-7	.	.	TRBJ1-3	CASSLTGSGNTIYF	TGTGCTAGCAGCTTGACGGGGAGCGGAAACACCATATATTTT
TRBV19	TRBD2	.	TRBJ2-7	CASKFSSSGGYEQYF	TGTGCCAGTAAGTTTAGCTCTAGCGGTGGCTACGAGCAGTACTTC
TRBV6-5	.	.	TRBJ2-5	CASSYGPRDQYF	TGTGCCAGCAGTTACGGGCCCCGTGACCAGTACTTC
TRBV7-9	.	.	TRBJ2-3	CASSPFEGGGNTDTQYF	TGTGCCAGCAGCCCTTTCGAGGGCGGCGGCAACACAGATACGCAGTATTTT
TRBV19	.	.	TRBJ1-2	CASLHRERDYGYTF	TGTGCCAGTCTCCACCGGGAGAGGGACTATGGCTACACCTTC
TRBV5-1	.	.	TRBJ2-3	CASSPPASSGTDTQYF	TGCGCCAGCAGCCCCCCCGCCTCTAGCGGCACAGATACGCAGTATTTT